A selection of T cell receptor beta chains follows, all from one sample in a study of shared clonotypes between healthy human individuals. The protocol was immunoSEQ multiplex PCR, while the TCRdb copy is restricted to in-frame clones and leaves out a portion. The repertoire includes about 490,000 clones, less than 80% of them detected once, and 10% to 15% sits in the top ten. The sequenced sample was PBMCs. These receptors were obtained from a middle-aged woman in good health. Some clones in this sample may be carry-over from other donors' samples. Both conserved end residues are part of each CDR3. Fields, in order: J gene, D gene, V gene, clone size, CDR3 protein, CDR3 DNA. The D gene is left open where the match is weak. Only some rows state a clone size, as once, few, many or a class for expanded clones.

j_gene: TRBJ1-2
d_gene: NA
v_gene: TRBV5-1
abundance: many
CDR3aa: CASSLERENYGYTF
CDR3nt: TGCGCCAGCAGCTTGGAAAGAGAAAACTATGGCTACACCTTC

j_gene: TRBJ2-7
d_gene: TRBD2
v_gene: TRBV5-4
abundance: NA
CDR3aa: CASSSGLAGSYEQYF
CDR3nt: TGTGCCAGCAGCTCCGGACTAGCGGGCTCCTACGAGCAGTACTTC

j_gene: TRBJ2-2
d_gene: NA
v_gene: TRBV29-1
abundance: NA
CDR3aa: CSVTPGGGTGELFF
CDR3nt: TGCAGCGTCACCCCAGGTGGGGGCACCGGGGAGCTGTTTTTT

j_gene: TRBJ1-1
d_gene: NA
v_gene: TRBV5-4
abundance: NA
CDR3aa: CASSGTTGTEAFF
CDR3nt: TGTGCCAGCAGCGGAACCACAGGGACTGAAGCTTTCTTT

j_gene: TRBJ1-1
d_gene: TRBD1
v_gene: TRBV5-5
abundance: once
CDR3aa: CASSPHPDRGGSTEAFF
CDR3nt: TGTGCCAGCAGCCCCCACCCCGACAGGGGGGGAAGCACTGAAGCTTTCTTT

j_gene: TRBJ2-1
d_gene: NA
v_gene: TRBV18
abundance: once
CDR3aa: CASSATTKYNEQFF
CDR3nt: TGTGCCAGCTCAGCCACGACTAAGTACAATGAGCAGTTCTTC

j_gene: TRBJ2-2
d_gene: NA
v_gene: TRBV11-2
abundance: NA
CDR3aa: CASSPRDDTGELFF
CDR3nt: TGTGCCAGCAGCCCCCGGGATGACACCGGGGAGCTGTTTTTT

j_gene: TRBJ2-7
d_gene: NA
v_gene: TRBV28
abundance: NA
CDR3aa: CASSTRNRVFDEQYF
CDR3nt: TGTGCCAGCAGTACTCGGAACAGGGTCTTCGACGAGCAGTACTTC

j_gene: TRBJ2-7
d_gene: NA
v_gene: TRBV29-1
abundance: many
CDR3aa: CSVEDRRTWGYEQYF
CDR3nt: TGCAGCGTTGAAGATAGACGGACGTGGGGTTACGAGCAGTACTTC

j_gene: TRBJ2-7
d_gene: NA
v_gene: TRBV7-8
abundance: NA
CDR3aa: CASSHSRTKQYF
CDR3nt: TGTGCCAGCAGCCATAGTAGGACCAAGCAGTACTTC

j_gene: TRBJ1-1
d_gene: NA
v_gene: TRBV18
abundance: NA
CDR3aa: CASSRDGTGNTEAFF
CDR3nt: TGTGCCAGCTCACGGGATGGGACGGGGAACACTGAAGCTTTCTTT

j_gene: TRBJ1-6
d_gene: NA
v_gene: TRBV19
abundance: NA
CDR3aa: CASSILDGNSPLHF
CDR3nt: TGTGCCAGTAGTATTTTGGACGGTAATTCACCCCTCCACTTT

j_gene: TRBJ2-5
d_gene: NA
v_gene: TRBV5-1
abundance: NA
CDR3aa: CASSLGVNQETQYF
CDR3nt: TGCGCCAGCAGCTTGGGGGTGAACCAAGAGACCCAGTACTTC

j_gene: TRBJ1-1
d_gene: TRBD1
v_gene: TRBV7-3
abundance: NA
CDR3aa: CASSPNGQGRTEAFF
CDR3nt: TGTGCCAGCAGCCCAAATGGACAGGGAAGGACTGAAGCTTTCTTT

j_gene: TRBJ2-1
d_gene: TRBD2
v_gene: TRBV11-2
abundance: NA
CDR3aa: CASSSTSGRYNEQFF
CDR3nt: TGTGCCAGCAGTTCGACTAGCGGACGTTACAATGAGCAGTTCTTC

j_gene: TRBJ2-7
d_gene: TRBD2
v_gene: TRBV28
abundance: NA
CDR3aa: CASSLASGRIYEQYF
CDR3nt: TGTGCCAGCAGTTTAGCCAGCGGGAGGATCTACGAGCAGTACTTC

j_gene: TRBJ2-7
d_gene: TRBD1
v_gene: TRBV7-2
abundance: NA
CDR3aa: CASSSDRVDEQYF
CDR3nt: TGTGCCAGCAGCTCCGACAGGGTAGACGAGCAGTACTTC

j_gene: TRBJ1-3
d_gene: NA
v_gene: TRBV4-1
abundance: NA
CDR3aa: CASSQVIGAGNTIYF
CDR3nt: TGCGCCAGCAGCCAAGTGATTGGAGCTGGAAACACCATATATTTT

j_gene: TRBJ2-2
d_gene: NA
v_gene: TRBV10-3
abundance: NA
CDR3aa: CATDRANTGELFF
CDR3nt: TGTGCCACTGACAGAGCGAACACCGGGGAGCTGTTTTTT

j_gene: TRBJ2-2
d_gene: NA
v_gene: TRBV2
abundance: NA
CDR3aa: CATSRLFTGELFF
CDR3nt: TGTGCCACCTCCAGATTGTTCACCGGGGAGCTGTTTTTT

j_gene: TRBJ2-3
d_gene: NA
v_gene: TRBV27
abundance: few
CDR3aa: CASSFFLGNTQYF
CDR3nt: TGTGCCAGCAGTTTTTTCCTCGGGAATACGCAGTATTTT

j_gene: TRBJ1-1
d_gene: NA
v_gene: TRBV4-3
abundance: NA
CDR3aa: CASSQVNGGDTEAFF
CDR3nt: TGCGCCAGCAGCCAAGTGAACGGGGGGGACACTGAAGCTTTCTTT

j_gene: TRBJ2-1
d_gene: TRBD2
v_gene: TRBV6-5
abundance: NA
CDR3aa: CASSSWTSANNEQFF
CDR3nt: TGTGCCAGCAGCTCTTGGACTAGCGCGAACAATGAGCAGTTCTTC

j_gene: TRBJ1-5
d_gene: NA
v_gene: TRBV6-1
abundance: few
CDR3aa: CASSEIWWQGSNQPQHF
CDR3nt: TGTGCCAGCAGTGAAATCTGGTGGCAGGGTAGCAATCAGCCCCAGCATTTT

j_gene: TRBJ2-7
d_gene: NA
v_gene: TRBV12-5
abundance: many
CDR3aa: CASGLQSGTQSYEQYF
CDR3nt: TGTGCTAGTGGTTTACAGTCCGGGACACAGTCCTACGAGCAGTACTTC

j_gene: TRBJ2-7
d_gene: NA
v_gene: TRBV6-1
abundance: NA
CDR3aa: CASSRQRTYEQYF
CDR3nt: TGTGCCAGCAGCCGACAGCGAACCTACGAGCAGTACTTC

j_gene: TRBJ2-1
d_gene: TRBD2
v_gene: TRBV6-1
abundance: NA
CDR3aa: CASSEPLAGTPYNEQFF
CDR3nt: TGTGCCAGCAGTGAACCCTTAGCGGGAACCCCCTACAATGAGCAGTTCTTC

j_gene: TRBJ1-1
d_gene: NA
v_gene: TRBV4-3
abundance: NA
CDR3aa: CASSQGEYGNTEAFF
CDR3nt: TGCGCCAGCAGCCAGGGGGAGTACGGTAACACTGAAGCTTTCTTT

j_gene: TRBJ2-7
d_gene: NA
v_gene: TRBV30
abundance: NA
CDR3aa: CACIGHWRGRYEQYF
CDR3nt: TGTGCCTGCATCGGCCATTGGAGGGGACGCTACGAGCAGTACTTC

j_gene: TRBJ1-1
d_gene: NA
v_gene: TRBV12-5
abundance: NA
CDR3aa: CASGFVAGRMNTEAFF
CDR3nt: TGTGCTAGTGGTTTCGTTGCGGGGAGAATGAACACTGAAGCTTTCTTT

j_gene: TRBJ2-1
d_gene: TRBD2
v_gene: TRBV7-2
abundance: NA
CDR3aa: CASSPSSGRAGYNEQFF
CDR3nt: TGTGCCAGCAGCCCATCTAGCGGGAGGGCCGGGTACAATGAGCAGTTCTTC

j_gene: TRBJ2-5
d_gene: NA
v_gene: TRBV6-1
abundance: many
CDR3aa: CASSEIPSYQETQYF
CDR3nt: TGTGCCAGCAGTGAAATTCCGTCCTACCAAGAGACCCAGTACTTC

j_gene: TRBJ1-2
d_gene: NA
v_gene: TRBV28
abundance: NA
CDR3aa: CASTPPSRYGYTF
CDR3nt: TGTGCCAGCACTCCCCCCTCCCGCTATGGCTACACCTTC

j_gene: TRBJ2-3
d_gene: TRBD1
v_gene: TRBV28
abundance: NA
CDR3aa: CASSLIGTGSRDTQYF
CDR3nt: TGTGCCAGCAGTTTAATCGGGACAGGGAGTCGAGATACGCAGTATTTT

j_gene: TRBJ2-6
d_gene: NA
v_gene: TRBV27
abundance: NA
CDR3aa: CASSFAGVGANVLTF
CDR3nt: TGTGCCAGCAGTTTCGCCGGGGTCGGGGCCAACGTCCTGACTTTC

j_gene: TRBJ1-1
d_gene: NA
v_gene: TRBV6-5
abundance: NA
CDR3aa: CASSYAETNTEAFF
CDR3nt: TGTGCCAGCAGTTACGCCGAGACGAACACTGAAGCTTTCTTT

j_gene: TRBJ2-3
d_gene: NA
v_gene: TRBV30
abundance: many
CDR3aa: CAWSTPSGVTDTQYF
CDR3nt: TGTGCCTGGAGTACCCCCTCGGGCGTCACAGATACGCAGTATTTT

j_gene: TRBJ2-3
d_gene: NA
v_gene: TRBV11-2
abundance: NA
CDR3aa: CASSLGTEPTDTQYF
CDR3nt: TGTGCCAGCAGCTTAGGTACAGAACCAACAGATACGCAGTATTTT

j_gene: TRBJ1-4
d_gene: NA
v_gene: TRBV5-1
abundance: NA
CDR3aa: CASSLRTPTNEKLFF
CDR3nt: TGCGCCAGCAGCTTGAGGACACCAACTAATGAAAAACTGTTTTTT